This paragraph reports one T cell receptor (beta chain). The target antigen is unknown. Next came a second PCR, run for roughly 6 to 11 cycles, which used a sample-barcoded 5' primer along with a J-beta primer mix. TCRdb itself ran the 5' RACE reads through MiXCR, one entry per CDR3 protein. The table has about 780,000 distinct CDR3 sequences, about 46% seen once. The source of the sample is a study of blood T cells in healthy people across ages. Whole-study findings and limits: Older age coincided with a roughly linear decline in TCR beta diversity per million T cells. More naive CD4+ cells and higher diversity marked long-lived donors relative to aged donors.

Sequencing was performed on blood. This sequence originates from an elderly man in good health.

In DNA, the CDR3 is TGCAGCGCTATCCCTTGGACGGGGAGCTCCTACAATGAGCAGTTCTTC. Protein product: CSAIPWTGSSYNEQFF. This chain uses TRBV29-1 with TRBJ2-1, with D possibly TRBD2 on 5 matching bases. Looked up from germline, CDR1 is SQVTM and CDR2 is ANQGSEA. The V gene lost 7 bases and the J gene lost 0 bases, with 19 bases spanning the gap. The CDR3 runs 16 residues.